The 3 T cell receptor beta chains in this list originate from one sample, sequenced in a study of T cell responses to AZD1222 COVID-19 vaccine. The assay was immunoSEQ multiplex PCR, and TCRdb's table has in-frame clones only and misses some. The table has roughly 110,000 clones, approximately 90% seen once. This material consisted of peripheral blood, taken on day 0 of AZD1222 vaccination. The origin of the receptors is an adult in good health.

A few counts support this clone. Other DNA sequences in this sample translate to the same CDR3. This sequence joins TRBV6-2 or TRBV6-3 and TRBJ2-1; 9 bases line up with TRBD2. The V gene end was trimmed by 0 bases and the J gene end by 3 bases; junction bases not matched to a gene: 6. Germline-derived CDR1 and CDR2 are MNHEY and SVGEGT. This CDR3 region has 17 residues. The CDR3 region is CASSYSPTSGLYNEQFF. CDR3 nucleotides: TGTGCCAGCAGTTACTCCCCCACTAGCGGGCTCTACAATGAGCAGTTCTTC.

V is TRBV10-3 and J is TRBJ1-6; 8 bases match TRBD1. The V gene's germline CDR1 is ENHRY and CDR2 SYGVKD. CDR3 length: 14 residues. V shed 6 bases and J 10 bases; nucleotides not matched to a gene: 8. CDR3 sequence reads: CAIRADRDSSPLHF. In DNA form, the CDR3 reads TGTGCCATCAGGGCGGACAGGGACAGCTCACCCCTCCACTTT.

The chain combines TRBV7-9 with TRBJ1-1; D uncertain. The V end lost 5 bases, the J end lost 1 base, and 14 bases lay between the germline ends. Germline-derived CDR1 and CDR2 are SEHNR and FQNEAQ (reference sequence). The CDR3 is 15 amino acids. The CDR3 DNA reads TGTGCCAGCAGCGCCGGCCCAGGAGGGAACACTGAAGCTTTCTTT. It translates to CASSAGPGGNTEAFF.